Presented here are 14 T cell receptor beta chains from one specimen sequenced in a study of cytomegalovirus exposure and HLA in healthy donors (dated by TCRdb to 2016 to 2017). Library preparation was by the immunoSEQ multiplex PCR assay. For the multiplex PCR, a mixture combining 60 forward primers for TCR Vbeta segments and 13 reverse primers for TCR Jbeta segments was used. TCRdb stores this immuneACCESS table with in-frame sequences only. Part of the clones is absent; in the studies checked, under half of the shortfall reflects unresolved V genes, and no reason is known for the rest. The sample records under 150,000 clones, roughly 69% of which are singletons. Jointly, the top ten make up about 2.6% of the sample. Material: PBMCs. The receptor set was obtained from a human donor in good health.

CDR3 sequence reads: CASSPNRGAFKNIQYF. DNA of the CDR3: TGTGCCAGCAGTCCGAACAGGGGAGCCTTCAAAAACATTCAGTACTTC. V and J are TRBV2 and TRBJ2-4, with TRBD1 matching over 7 bases. Germline CDR1 and CDR2: SNHLY and FYNNEI. CDR3 length equals 16 residues. Losses at the gene ends were 5 bases for V and 3 bases for J; bases not matched to a gene: 10.

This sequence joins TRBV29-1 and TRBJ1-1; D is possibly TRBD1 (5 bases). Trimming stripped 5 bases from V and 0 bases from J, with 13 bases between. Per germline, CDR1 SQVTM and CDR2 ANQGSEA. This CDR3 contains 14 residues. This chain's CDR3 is CSVRGGSMNTEAFF. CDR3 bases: TGCAGCGTTCGGGGGGGGAGTATGAACACTGAAGCTTTCTTT.

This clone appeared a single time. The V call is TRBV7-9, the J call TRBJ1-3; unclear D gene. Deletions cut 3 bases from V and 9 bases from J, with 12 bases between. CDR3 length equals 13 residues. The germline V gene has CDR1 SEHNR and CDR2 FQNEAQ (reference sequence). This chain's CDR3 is CASSFSGIVTIYF. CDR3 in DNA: TGTGCCAGCAGCTTTTCGGGGATCGTCACCATATATTTT.

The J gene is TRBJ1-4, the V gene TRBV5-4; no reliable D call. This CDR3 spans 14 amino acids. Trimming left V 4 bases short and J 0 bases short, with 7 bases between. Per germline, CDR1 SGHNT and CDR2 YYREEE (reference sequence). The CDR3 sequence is CASSTHATNEKLFF. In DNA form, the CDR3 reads TGTGCCAGCAGCACTCATGCAACTAATGAAAAACTGTTTTTT.

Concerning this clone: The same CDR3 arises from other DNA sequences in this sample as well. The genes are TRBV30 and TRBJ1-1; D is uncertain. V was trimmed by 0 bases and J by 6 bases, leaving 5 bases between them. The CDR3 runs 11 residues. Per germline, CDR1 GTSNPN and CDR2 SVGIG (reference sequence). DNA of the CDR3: TGTGCCTGGAGTGTACTGGCTGAAGCTTTCTTT. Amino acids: CAWSVLAEAFF.

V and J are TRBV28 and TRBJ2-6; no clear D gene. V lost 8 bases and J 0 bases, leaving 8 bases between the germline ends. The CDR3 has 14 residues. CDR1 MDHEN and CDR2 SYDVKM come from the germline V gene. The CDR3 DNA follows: TGTGCCAGCTCTATCACCTCTGGGGCCAACGTCCTGACTTTC. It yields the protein CASSITSGANVLTF. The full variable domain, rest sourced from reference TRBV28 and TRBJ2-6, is DVKVTQSSRYLVKRTGEKVFLECVQDMDHENMFWYRQDPGLGLRLIYFSYDVKMKEKGDIPEGYSVSREKKERFSLILESASTNQTSMYLCASSITSGANVLTFGAGSRLTVL.

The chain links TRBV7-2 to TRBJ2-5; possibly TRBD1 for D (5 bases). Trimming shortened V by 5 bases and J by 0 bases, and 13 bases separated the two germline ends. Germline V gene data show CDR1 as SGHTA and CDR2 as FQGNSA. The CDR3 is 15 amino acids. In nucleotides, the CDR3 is TGTGCCAGCAGCCAAAGAAGACAGTACCAAGAGACCCAGTACTTC. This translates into CASSQRRQYQETQYF. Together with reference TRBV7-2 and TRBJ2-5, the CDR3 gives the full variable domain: GAGVSQSPSNKVTEKGKDVELRCDPISGHTALYWYRQSLGQGLEFLIYFQGNSAPDKSGLPSDRFSAERTGGSVSTLTIQRTQQEDSAVYLCASSQRRQYQETQYFGPGTRLLVL.

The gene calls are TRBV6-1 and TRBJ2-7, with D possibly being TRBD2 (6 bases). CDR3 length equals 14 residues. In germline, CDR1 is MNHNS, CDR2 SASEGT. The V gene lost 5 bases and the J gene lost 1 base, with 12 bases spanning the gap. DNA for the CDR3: TGTGCCAGCAGTCCGGGACTGCTATCCTACGAGCAGTACTTC. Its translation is CASSPGLLSYEQYF.

The CDR3 spells CASSSSGVVSETQYF. The CDR3 DNA is TGTGCCAGCAGCTCAAGCGGGGTGGTATCAGAGACCCAGTACTTC. J is TRBJ2-5 and V is TRBV7-9; TRBD2 matches 7 bases. The junction had 9 bases not matched to a gene; V was cut back by 4 bases and J by 4 bases. CDR3 length: 15 residues. The germline gives CDR1 SEHNR, CDR2 FQNEAQ (reference sequence).

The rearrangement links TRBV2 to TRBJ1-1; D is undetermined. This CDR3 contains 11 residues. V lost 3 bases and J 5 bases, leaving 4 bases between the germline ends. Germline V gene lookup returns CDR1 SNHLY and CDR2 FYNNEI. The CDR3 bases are TGTGCCAGCAGTGACACAACTGAAGCTTTCTTT. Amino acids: CASSDTTEAFF.

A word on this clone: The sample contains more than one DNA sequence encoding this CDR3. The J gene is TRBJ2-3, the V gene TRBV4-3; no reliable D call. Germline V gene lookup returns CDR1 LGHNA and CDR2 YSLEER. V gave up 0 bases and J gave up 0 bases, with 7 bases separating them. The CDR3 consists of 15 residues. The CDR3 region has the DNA TGCGCCAGCAGCCAAGATCTTACTAGCACAGATACGCAGTATTTT. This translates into CASSQDLTSTDTQYF.

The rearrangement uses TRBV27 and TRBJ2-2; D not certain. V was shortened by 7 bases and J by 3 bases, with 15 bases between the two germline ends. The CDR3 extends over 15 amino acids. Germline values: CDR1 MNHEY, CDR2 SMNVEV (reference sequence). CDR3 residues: CASTNLAQYTGELFF. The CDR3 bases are TGTGCCAGCACCAACCTCGCACAGTACACCGGGGAGCTGTTTTTT.

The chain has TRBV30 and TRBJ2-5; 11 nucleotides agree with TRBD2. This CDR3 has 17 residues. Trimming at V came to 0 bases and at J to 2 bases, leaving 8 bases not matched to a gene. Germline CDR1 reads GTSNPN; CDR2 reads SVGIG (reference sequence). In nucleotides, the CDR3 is TGTGCCTGGAGTGTTTTAGCGGGGGGGCCGGGACAAGAGACCCAGTACTTC. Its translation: CAWSVLAGGPGQETQYF.

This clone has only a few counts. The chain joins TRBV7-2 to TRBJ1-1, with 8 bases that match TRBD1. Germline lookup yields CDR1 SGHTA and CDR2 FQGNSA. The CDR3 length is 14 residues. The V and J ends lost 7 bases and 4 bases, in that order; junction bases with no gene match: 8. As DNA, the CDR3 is TGTGCCAGCATCCTTAACAGGGGGGCCACTGAAGCTTTCTTT. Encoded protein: CASILNRGATEAFF.